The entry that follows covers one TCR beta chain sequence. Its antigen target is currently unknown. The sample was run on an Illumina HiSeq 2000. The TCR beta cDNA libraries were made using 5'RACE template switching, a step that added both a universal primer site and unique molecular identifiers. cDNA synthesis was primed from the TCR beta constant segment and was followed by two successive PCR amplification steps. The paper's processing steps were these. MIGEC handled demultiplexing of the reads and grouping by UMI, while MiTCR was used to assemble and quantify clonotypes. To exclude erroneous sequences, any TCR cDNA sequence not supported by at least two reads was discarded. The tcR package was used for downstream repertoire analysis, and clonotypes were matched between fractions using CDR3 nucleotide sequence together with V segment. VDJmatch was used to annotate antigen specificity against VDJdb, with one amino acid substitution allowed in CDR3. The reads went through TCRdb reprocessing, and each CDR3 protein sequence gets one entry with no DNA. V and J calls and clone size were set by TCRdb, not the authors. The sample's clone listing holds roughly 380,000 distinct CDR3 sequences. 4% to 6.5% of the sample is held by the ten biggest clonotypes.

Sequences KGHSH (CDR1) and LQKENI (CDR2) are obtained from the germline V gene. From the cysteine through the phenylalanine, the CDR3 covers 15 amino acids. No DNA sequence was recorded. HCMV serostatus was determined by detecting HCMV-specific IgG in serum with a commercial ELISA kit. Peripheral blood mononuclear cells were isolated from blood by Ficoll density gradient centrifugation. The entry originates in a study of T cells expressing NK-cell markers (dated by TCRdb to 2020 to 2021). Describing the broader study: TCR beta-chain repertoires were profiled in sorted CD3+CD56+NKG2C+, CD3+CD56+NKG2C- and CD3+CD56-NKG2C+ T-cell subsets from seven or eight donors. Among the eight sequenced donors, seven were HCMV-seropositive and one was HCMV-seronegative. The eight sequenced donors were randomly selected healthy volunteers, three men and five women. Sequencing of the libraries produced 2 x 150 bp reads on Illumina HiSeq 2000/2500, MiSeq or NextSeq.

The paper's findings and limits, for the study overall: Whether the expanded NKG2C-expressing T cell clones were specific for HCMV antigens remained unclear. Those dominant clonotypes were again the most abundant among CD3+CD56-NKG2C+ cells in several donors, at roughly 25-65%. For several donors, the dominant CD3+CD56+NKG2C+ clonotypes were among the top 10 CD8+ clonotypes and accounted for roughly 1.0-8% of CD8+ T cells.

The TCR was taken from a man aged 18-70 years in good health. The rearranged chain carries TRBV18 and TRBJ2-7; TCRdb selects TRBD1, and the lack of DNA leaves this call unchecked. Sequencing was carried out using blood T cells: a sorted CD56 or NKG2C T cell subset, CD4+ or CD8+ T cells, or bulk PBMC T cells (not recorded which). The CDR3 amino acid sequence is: CASSPGVQGFAEQYF. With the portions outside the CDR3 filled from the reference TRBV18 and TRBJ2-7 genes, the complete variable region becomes NAGVMQNPRHLVRRRGQEARLRCSPMKGHSHVYWYRQLPEEGLKFMVYLQKENIIDESGMPKERFSAEFPKEGPSILRIQQVVRGDSAAYFCASSPGVQGFAEQYFGPGTRLTVT.